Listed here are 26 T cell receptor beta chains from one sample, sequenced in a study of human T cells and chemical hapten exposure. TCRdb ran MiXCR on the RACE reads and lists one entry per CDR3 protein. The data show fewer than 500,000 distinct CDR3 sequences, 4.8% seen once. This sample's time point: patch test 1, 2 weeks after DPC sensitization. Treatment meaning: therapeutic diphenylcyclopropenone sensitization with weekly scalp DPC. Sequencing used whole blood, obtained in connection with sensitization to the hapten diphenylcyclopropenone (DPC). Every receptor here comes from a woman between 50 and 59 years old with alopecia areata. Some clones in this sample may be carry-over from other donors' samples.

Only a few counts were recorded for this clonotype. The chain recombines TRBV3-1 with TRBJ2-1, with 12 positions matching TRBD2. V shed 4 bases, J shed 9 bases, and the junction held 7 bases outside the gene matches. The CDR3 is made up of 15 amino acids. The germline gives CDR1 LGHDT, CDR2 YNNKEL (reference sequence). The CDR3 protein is CASSPLAGGMSEQFF. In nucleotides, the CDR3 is TGTGCCAGCAGCCCACTAGCGGGAGGCATGAGTGAGCAGTTCTTC.

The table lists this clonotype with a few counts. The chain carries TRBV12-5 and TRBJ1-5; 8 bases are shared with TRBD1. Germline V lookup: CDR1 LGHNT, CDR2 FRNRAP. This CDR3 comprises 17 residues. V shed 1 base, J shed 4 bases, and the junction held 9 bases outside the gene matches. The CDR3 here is CASGLAQGAGENQPQHF. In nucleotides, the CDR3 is TGTGCTAGTGGTTTGGCCCAGGGGGCAGGGGAAAATCAGCCCCAGCATTTT.

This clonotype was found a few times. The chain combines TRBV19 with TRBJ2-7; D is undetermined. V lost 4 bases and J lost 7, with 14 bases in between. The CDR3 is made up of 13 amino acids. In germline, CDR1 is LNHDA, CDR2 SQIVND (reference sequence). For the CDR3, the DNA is TGTGCCAGTAGTACACCGGAGTTCGGGGAGCAGTACTTC. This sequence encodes CASSTPEFGEQYF.

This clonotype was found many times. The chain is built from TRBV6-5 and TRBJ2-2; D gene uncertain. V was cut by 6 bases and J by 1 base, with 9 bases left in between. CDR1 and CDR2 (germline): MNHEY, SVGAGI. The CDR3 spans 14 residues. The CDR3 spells CASRVGGNTGELFF. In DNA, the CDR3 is TGTGCCAGCAGAGTGGGCGGGAACACCGGGGAGCTGTTTTTT.

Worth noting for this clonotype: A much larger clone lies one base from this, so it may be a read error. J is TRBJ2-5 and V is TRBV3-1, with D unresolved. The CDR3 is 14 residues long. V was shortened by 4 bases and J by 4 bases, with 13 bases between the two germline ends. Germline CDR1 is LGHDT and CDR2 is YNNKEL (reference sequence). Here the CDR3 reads CASSRESSGETQYF. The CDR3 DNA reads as TGTGCCAGCAGCCGAGAGAGCTCCGGAGAGACCCAGTACTTC.

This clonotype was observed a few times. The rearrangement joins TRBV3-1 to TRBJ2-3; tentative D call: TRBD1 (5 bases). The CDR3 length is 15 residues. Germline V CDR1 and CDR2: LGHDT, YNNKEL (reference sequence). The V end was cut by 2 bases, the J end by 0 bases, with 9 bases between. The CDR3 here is CASSQNPGSTDTQYF. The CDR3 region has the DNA TGTGCCAGCAGCCAAAACCCAGGGAGCACAGATACGCAGTATTTT.

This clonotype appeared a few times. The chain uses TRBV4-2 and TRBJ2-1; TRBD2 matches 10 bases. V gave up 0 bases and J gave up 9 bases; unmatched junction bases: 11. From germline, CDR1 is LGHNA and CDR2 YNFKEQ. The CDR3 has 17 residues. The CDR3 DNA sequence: TGTGCCAGCAGCCAAGATCTCCAGCGGGAGGGGGTCGGTGAGCAGTTCTTC. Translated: CASSQDLQREGVGEQFF.

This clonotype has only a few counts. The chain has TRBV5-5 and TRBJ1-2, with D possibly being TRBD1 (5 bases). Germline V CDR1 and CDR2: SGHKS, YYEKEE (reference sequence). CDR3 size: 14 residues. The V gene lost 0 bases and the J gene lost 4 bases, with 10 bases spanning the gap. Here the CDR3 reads CASSLGQGPYGYTF. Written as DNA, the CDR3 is TGTGCCAGCAGCTTGGGGCAGGGACCCTATGGCTACACCTTC.

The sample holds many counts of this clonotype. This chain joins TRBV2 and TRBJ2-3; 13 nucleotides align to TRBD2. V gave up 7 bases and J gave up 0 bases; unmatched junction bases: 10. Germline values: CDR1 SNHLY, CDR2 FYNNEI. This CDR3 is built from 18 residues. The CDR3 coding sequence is TGTGCCAGCATTCTTGGACTAGCGGGGGCTCCTAGCACAGATACGCAGTATTTT. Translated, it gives CASILGLAGAPSTDTQYF.

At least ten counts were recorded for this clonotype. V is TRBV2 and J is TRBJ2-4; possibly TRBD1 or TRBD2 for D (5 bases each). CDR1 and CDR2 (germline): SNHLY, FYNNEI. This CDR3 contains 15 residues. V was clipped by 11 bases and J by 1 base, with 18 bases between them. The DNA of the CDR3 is TGTGCCCGGCAAGGGGAAAGAGGGGCCAAAAACATTCAGTACTTC. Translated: CARQGERGAKNIQYF. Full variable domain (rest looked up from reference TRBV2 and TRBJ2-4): EPEVTQTPSHQVTQMGQEVILRCVPISNHLYFYWYRQILGQKVEFLVSFYNNEISEKSEIFDDQFSVERPDGSNFTLKIRSTKLEDSAMYFCARQGERGAKNIQYFGAGTRLSVL.

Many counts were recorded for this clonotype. CDR3 loop: CASSLVRGAGDTQYF. The CDR3, as DNA: TGTGCCAGCAGCCTGGTTCGCGGAGCCGGAGATACGCAGTATTTT. J is TRBJ2-3 and V is TRBV7-2; D gene uncertain. Trimming left V 5 bases short and J 5 bases short, with 17 bases between. The CDR3 is 15 residues long. Per the germline V gene, CDR1 is SGHTA and CDR2 is FQGNSA.

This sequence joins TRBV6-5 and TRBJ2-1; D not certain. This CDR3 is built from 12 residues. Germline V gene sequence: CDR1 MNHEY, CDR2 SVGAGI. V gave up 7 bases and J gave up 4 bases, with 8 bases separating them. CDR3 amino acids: CASTTAYNEQFF. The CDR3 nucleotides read TGTGCCAGCACTACAGCATACAATGAGCAGTTCTTC.

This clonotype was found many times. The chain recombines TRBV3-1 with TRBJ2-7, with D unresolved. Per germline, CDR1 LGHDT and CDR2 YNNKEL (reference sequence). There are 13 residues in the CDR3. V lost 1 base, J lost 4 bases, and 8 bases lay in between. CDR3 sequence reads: CASSQVGRYEQYF. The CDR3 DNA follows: TGTGCCAGCAGCCAAGTTGGCAGGTACGAGCAGTACTTC.

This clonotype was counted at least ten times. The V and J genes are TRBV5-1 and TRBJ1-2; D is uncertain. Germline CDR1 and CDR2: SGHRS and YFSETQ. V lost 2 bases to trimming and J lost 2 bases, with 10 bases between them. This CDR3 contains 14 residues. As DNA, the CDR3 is TGCGCCAGCAGCTTACTAGACGTAAACTATGGCTACACCTTC. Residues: CASSLLDVNYGYTF.

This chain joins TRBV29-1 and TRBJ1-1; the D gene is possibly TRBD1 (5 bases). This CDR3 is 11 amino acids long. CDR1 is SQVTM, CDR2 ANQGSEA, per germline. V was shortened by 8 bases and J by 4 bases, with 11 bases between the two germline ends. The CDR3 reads CSSRVGTEAFF. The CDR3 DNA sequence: TGCAGCTCCAGGGTGGGCACTGAAGCTTTCTTT.

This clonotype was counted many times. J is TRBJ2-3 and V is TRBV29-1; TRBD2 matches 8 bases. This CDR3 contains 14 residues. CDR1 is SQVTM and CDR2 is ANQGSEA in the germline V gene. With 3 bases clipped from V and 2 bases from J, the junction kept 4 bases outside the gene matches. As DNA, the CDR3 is TGCAGCGTTGATAGCGGGACATACACAGATACGCAGTATTTT. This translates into CSVDSGTYTDTQYF.

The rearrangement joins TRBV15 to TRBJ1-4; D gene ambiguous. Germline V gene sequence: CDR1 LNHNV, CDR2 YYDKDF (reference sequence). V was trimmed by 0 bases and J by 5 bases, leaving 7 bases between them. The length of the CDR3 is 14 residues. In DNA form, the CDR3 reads TGTGCCACCAGCAGAGAACCCGTAAATGAAAAACTGTTTTTT. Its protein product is CATSREPVNEKLFF.

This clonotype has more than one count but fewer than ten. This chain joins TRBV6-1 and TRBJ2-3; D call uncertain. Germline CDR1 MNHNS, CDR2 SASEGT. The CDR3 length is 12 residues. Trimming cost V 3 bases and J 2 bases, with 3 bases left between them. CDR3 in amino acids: CASSDITDTQYF. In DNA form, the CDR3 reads TGTGCCAGCAGTGACATCACAGATACGCAGTATTTT.

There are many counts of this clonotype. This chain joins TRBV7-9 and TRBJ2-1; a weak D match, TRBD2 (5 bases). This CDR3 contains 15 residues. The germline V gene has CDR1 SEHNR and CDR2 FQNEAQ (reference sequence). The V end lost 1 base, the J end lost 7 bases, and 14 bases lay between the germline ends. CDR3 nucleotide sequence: TGTGCCAGCAGCTTAGTTAGGACTCGGTCGAATGAGCAGTTCTTC. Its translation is CASSLVRTRSNEQFF.

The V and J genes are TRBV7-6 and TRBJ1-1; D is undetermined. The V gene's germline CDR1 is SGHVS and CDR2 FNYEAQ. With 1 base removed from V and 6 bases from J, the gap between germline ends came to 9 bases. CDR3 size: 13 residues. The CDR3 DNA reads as TGTGCCAGCAGCTTAGGGTCGGCCTCTGAAGCTTTCTTT. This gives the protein CASSLGSASEAFF.

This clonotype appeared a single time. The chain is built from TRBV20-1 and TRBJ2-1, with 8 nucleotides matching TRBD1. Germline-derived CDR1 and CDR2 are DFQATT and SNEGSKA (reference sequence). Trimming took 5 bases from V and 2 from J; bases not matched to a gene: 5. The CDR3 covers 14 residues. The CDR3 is CSAPTGATYNEQFF. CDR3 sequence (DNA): TGCAGTGCTCCGACAGGGGCGACCTACAATGAGCAGTTCTTC.

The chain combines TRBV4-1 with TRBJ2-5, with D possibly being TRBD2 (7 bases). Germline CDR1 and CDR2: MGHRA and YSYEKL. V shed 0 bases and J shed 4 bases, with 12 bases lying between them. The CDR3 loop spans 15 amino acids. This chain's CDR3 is CASSQERGLLETQYF. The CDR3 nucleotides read TGCGCCAGCAGCCAAGAGCGGGGGCTACTAGAGACCCAGTACTTC.

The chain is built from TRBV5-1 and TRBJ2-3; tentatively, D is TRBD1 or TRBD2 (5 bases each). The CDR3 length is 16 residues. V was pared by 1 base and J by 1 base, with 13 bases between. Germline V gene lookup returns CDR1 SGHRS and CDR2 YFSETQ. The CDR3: CASSLSSGPRTDTQYF. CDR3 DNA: TGCGCCAGCAGCTTGTCTTCGGGGCCACGCACAGATACGCAGTATTTT.

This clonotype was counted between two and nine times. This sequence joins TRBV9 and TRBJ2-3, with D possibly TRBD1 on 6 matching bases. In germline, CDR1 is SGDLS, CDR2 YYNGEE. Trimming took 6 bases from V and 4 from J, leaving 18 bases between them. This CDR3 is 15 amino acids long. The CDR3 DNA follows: TGTGCCAGCACACTAACAGGGACCGGGCCAGATACGCAGTATTTT. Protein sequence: CASTLTGTGPDTQYF.

CDR3 sequence (DNA): TGTGCCAGCAGTATGGGACAGGGCTCCTACAATGAGCAGTTCTTC. It specifies CASSMGQGSYNEQFF. The chain uses TRBV2 and TRBJ2-1; 9 bases fit TRBD1. The V gene end was trimmed by 5 bases and the J gene end by 0 bases; junction bases not matched to a gene: 2. Looked up from germline, CDR1 is SNHLY and CDR2 is FYNNEI. The length of the CDR3 is 15 residues.

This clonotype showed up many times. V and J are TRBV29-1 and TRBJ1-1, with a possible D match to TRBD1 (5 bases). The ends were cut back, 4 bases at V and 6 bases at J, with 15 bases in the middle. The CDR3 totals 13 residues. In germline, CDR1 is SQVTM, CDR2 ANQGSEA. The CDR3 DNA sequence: TGCAGCGTTGGCCGGGCAGGGAGACCTGAAGCTTTCTTT. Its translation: CSVGRAGRPEAFF.